The entry below gives a single T cell receptor (beta chain) sequence along with its context. The data were obtained in a study of blood T cell repertoires in COVID-19. V lost 1 base and J lost 0; bases outside the gene matches: 3. The CDR3 is 18 residues long. CDR1 is KGHSH, CDR2 LQKENI, per germline. TCRdb's table, derived via immunoSEQ multiplex PCR, lists solely in-frame clones and lacks some. The data show roughly 60,000 clones, 88% seen once. The sample was peripheral blood. This clonotype originated in a man aged 50 to 59 with active COVID-19. The chain links TRBV18 to TRBJ2-6, with TRBD2 matching over 10 bases. The CDR3 DNA sequence: TGTGCCAGCTCACCACAAAGCGGGGGGGCCTCTGGGGCCAACGTCCTGACTTTC. It codes for CASSPQSGGASGANVLTF.